These 10 T cell receptor beta chains share one sample of origin, sequenced in a study of control samples from healthy donors and cancer patients (TCRdb year 2020). Receptor amplification or capture employed the immunoSEQ multiplex PCR assay. The table comes from immuneACCESS by way of TCRdb, which keeps in-frame sequences with V and J called. Part of the clones is missing from these tables; in studies checked, under half for an unresolved V gene and the rest for unknown reasons. The table for this sample lists about 94,000 clones; 90% of them were counted only once. The biggest ten clones account for 3% to 4.5% of the sample. Input material: blood. The receptors here all came from a woman aged 18-30 years in good health.

This chain links TRBV19 with TRBJ1-3, with 11 bases aligning to TRBD1. V lost 2 bases, J lost 3 bases, and 9 bases stayed unmatched. CDR1 LNHDA and CDR2 SQIVND come from the germline V gene (reference sequence). The CDR3 runs to 18 residues. The CDR3 DNA reads TGTGCCAGTAGTATACGGGACAGGGGGTCGAGTCTTGGAAACACCATATATTTT. This gives the protein CASSIRDRGSSLGNTIYF.

This chain joins TRBV9 and TRBJ2-3, with 9 bases identical to TRBD2. CDR1 is SGDLS, CDR2 YYNGEE, per germline. The CDR3 runs to 16 residues. J was trimmed by 4 bases and V by 0 bases; bases with no gene match: 6. The CDR3 is CASSVVVAGGADTQYF. DNA for the CDR3: TGTGCCAGCAGCGTAGTAGTGGCGGGGGGGGCAGATACGCAGTATTTT.

This clone appeared once. V and J are TRBV11-2 and TRBJ2-2; 10 nucleotides agree with TRBD1. Unmatched junction bases numbered 10, after V lost 5 bases and J lost 4 bases. This CDR3 spans 17 amino acids. CDR1 SGHAT and CDR2 FQNNGV come from the germline V gene. The CDR3 spells CASSVSRDRGATGELFF. DNA for the CDR3: TGTGCCAGCAGCGTAAGCCGGGACAGGGGTGCCACCGGGGAGCTGTTTTTT.

This sequence joins TRBV6-5 and TRBJ2-7; D is possibly TRBD2 (5 bases). Germline loops: CDR1 MNHEY, CDR2 SVGAGI. The CDR3 length is 13 residues. Trimming took off 7 bases at V and 2 bases at J, with 12 bases between the two ends. As DNA, the CDR3 is TGTGCCAGCACCTACCCCGGGACCTACGAGCAGTACTTC. Protein product: CASTYPGTYEQYF.

J is TRBJ1-1 and V is TRBV2; D may be TRBD1 (6 bases). Deletions cut 5 bases from V and 0 bases from J, with 13 bases between. The germline V gene encodes CDR1 SNHLY and CDR2 FYNNEI. The CDR3 is made up of 15 amino acids. CDR3 protein: CASSNAGTLNTEAFF. The CDR3 DNA is TGTGCCAGCAGTAACGCCGGGACATTGAACACTGAAGCTTTCTTT.

This chain links TRBV7-2 with TRBJ2-7; the D is unclear. The CDR3 length is 13 residues. Per the germline V gene, CDR1 is SGHTA and CDR2 is FQGNSA. V lost 5 bases and J 8 bases, leaving 16 bases between the germline ends. CDR3 DNA sequence: TGTGCCAGCAGCCCAATGGGCGGCCAGAAGCAGTACTTC. Amino acid sequence: CASSPMGGQKQYF.

This clone has a single count. V gene TRBV27 combines with J gene TRBJ1-2; D is undetermined. Trimming pared 0 bases from V and 2 bases from J, leaving 13 bases between. The CDR3 totals 16 residues. CDR1 is MNHEY and CDR2 is SMNVEV in the germline V gene (reference sequence). The CDR3 DNA reads TGTGCCAGCAGTTTATCACCCTTGGCCGAAAACTATGGCTACACCTTC. Amino acids: CASSLSPLAENYGYTF.

The genes are TRBV10-3 and TRBJ2-1; D is ambiguous. CDR3 length: 16 amino acids. The germline gives CDR1 ENHRY, CDR2 SYGVKD. Trimming removed 3 bases at V and 1 base at J, with 13 bases between. CDR3 in DNA: TGTGCCATCAGTGATCAGCCTAGTTGGTCCTACAATGAGCAGTTCTTC. Its translation: CAISDQPSWSYNEQFF.

CDR3 region: CASSLVRQPTGYTF. The CDR3 nucleotides read TGTGCCAGCAGCTTAGTTCGGCAGCCCACGGGCTACACCTTC. J is TRBJ1-2 and V is TRBV11-1; D unresolved. Trimming stripped 1 base from V and 8 bases from J, with 14 bases between. The CDR3 totals 14 residues. The germline V gene encodes CDR1 SGHAT and CDR2 FQDESV (reference sequence).

This chain connects TRBV11-2 to TRBJ1-3; D ambiguous. Germline V CDR1 and CDR2: SGHAT, FQNNGV. Deletions cut 2 bases from V and 0 bases from J, with 8 bases between. The CDR3 covers 15 residues. In nucleotides, the CDR3 is TGTGCCAGCAGCTTATTCCAAAGCTCTGGAAACACCATATATTTT. Translating gives CASSLFQSSGNTIYF.